This TCR beta chain was identified in a study of blood T cell repertoires in COVID-19. Looking at the study overall: Researchers got acute and convalescent COVID-19 samples from the United States, Italy and Spain. From T cells, B-cell-depleted T cells, or PBMCs came the material, which was cDNA or gDNA.

A Seattle source enrolled patients during active infection and followed them longitudinally. The CDR3 consists of 14 residues. V lost 2 bases, J lost 4 bases, and 11 bases lay in between. Germline V gene data show CDR1 as SGHVS and CDR2 as FQNEAQ. Repertoires were generated with immunoSEQ multiplex PCR, while TCRdb's copy carries only in-frame clones and drops some. The repertoire holds a few hundred thousand clones, about 90% seen once, with 1.5% to 2% in the top ten. The TCR was taken from a woman under 40 with COVID-19, enrolled during active disease. Sequencing was carried out using peripheral blood. The V and J genes are TRBV7-8 and TRBJ1-2; D is undetermined. The DNA of the CDR3 is TGTGCCAGCAGCTTACTTGGTAGGAGCTATGGCTACACCTTC. Its translation is CASSLLGRSYGYTF.